This T cell receptor (beta chain) emerged from a study of lymphopenia after photon versus proton radiotherapy. CDR1 is MDHEN, CDR2 SYDVKM, per germline. The CDR3 contains 14 residues. V was pared by 10 bases and J by 3 bases, with 16 bases between. Concerning this clone: No antigen is known for it.

Measured with immunoSEQ multiplex PCR; TCRdb has only the in-frame clones, and not every one. The data contain more than 70,000 clones, 83% of them singletons. Study-wide points: Photon-treated patients lost naive T cells and TCR diversity; proton-treated stayed stable. After lymphocyte nadir, photon-treated repertoires showed oligoclonal expansion, especially CD8+ Temra.

V and J are TRBV28 and TRBJ1-5; the D gene is possibly TRBD1 (5 bases). The TCR comes from a man aged 55-75 years with pancreatic cancer. The material was peripheral blood, obtained from a patient treated with proton-based radiotherapy. The CDR3 reads CAISLGAANQPQHF. The CDR3 region has the DNA TGTGCCATTTCACTCGGGGCCGCCAATCAGCCCCAGCATTTT.